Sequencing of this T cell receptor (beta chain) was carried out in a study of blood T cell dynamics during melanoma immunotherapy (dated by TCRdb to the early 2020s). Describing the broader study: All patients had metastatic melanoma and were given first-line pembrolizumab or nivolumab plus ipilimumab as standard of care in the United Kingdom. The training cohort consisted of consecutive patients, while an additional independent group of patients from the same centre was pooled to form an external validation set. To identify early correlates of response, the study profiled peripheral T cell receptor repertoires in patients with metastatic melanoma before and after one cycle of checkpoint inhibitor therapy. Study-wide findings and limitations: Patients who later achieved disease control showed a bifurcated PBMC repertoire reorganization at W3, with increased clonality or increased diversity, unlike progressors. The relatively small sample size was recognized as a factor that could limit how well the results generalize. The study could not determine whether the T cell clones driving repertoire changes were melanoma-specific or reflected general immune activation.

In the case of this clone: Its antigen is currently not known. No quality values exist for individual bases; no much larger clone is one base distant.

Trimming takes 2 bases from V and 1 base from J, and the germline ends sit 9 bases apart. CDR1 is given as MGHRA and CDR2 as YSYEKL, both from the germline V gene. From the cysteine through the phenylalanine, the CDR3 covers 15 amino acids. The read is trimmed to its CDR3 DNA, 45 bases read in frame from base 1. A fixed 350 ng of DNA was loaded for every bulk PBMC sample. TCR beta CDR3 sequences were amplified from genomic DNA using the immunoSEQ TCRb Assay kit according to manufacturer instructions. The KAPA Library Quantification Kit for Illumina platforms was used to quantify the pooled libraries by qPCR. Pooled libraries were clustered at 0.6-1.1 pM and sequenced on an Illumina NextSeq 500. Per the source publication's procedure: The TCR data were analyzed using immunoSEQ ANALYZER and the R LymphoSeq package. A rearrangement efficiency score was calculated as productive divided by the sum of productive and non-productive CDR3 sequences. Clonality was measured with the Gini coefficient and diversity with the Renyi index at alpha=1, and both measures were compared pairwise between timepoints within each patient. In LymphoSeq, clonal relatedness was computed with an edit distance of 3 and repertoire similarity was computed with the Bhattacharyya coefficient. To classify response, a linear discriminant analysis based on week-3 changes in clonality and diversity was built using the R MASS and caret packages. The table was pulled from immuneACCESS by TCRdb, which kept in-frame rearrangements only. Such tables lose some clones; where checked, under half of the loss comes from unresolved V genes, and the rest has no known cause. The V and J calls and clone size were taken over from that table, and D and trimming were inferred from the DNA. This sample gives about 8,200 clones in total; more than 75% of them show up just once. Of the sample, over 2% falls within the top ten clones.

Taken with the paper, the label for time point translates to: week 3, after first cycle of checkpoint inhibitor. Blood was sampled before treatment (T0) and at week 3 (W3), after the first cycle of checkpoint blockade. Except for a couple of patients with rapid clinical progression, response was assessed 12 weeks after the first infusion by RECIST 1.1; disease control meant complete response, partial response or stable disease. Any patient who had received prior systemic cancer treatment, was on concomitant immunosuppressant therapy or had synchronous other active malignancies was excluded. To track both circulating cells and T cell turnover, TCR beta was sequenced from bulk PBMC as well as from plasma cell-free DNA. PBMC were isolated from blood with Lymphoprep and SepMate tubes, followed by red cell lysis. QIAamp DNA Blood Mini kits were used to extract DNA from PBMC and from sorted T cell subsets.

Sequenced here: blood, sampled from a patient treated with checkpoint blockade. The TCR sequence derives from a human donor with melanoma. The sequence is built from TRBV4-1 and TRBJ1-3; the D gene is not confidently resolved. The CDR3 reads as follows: CASSQFVTSGNTIYF. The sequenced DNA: TGCGCCAGCAGCCAATTCGTCACGTCTGGAAACACCATATATTTT.